What follows are 19 T cell receptor beta chains derived from one specimen sequenced in a study of blood T cell repertoires in COVID-19. Profiled with immunoSEQ multiplex PCR; TCRdb holds only in-frame clones, not every one. Of about 130,000 clones detected, roughly 90% appear once; the ten largest clones hold 2% to 2.5%. The sample consisted of peripheral blood. These receptors were taken from a man between 70 and 80 years old with active COVID-19.

The chain employs TRBV27 and TRBJ2-2, with 10 bases identical to TRBD2. The germline CDR1 and CDR2 sequences are MNHEY and SMNVEV (reference sequence). The V segment lost 7 bases and the J segment 4 bases; nucleotides outside the gene matches: 3. CDR3 length equals 14 residues. The DNA of the CDR3 is TGTGCCAGCACCCAGCGGGAGGGCACCGGGGAGCTGTTTTTT. Its translation is CASTQREGTGELFF.

This chain links TRBV3-1 (or the pseudogene TRBV3-2) with TRBJ1-1, with 7 positions matching TRBD1. Germline values: CDR1 LGHDT, CDR2 YNNKEL (reference sequence). The CDR3 runs to 15 residues. V shed 4 bases and J 4 bases; nucleotides not matched to a gene: 9. For the CDR3, the DNA is TGTGCCAGCAGCCGCGGACAGGCTGAGGGCACTGAAGCTTTCTTT. Amino acid sequence: CASSRGQAEGTEAFF.

V and J are TRBV6-5 and TRBJ1-1; no clear D gene. Looked up from germline, CDR1 is MNHEY and CDR2 is SVGAGI. The CDR3 extends over 13 amino acids. V was trimmed by 9 bases and J by 1 base, leaving 12 bases between them. The CDR3 nucleotides read TGTGCCAGTTCAGGTATTGGGAACACTGAAGCTTTCTTT. Its translation is CASSGIGNTEAFF.

The chain has TRBV5-1 and TRBJ2-7, with 10 bases lining up with TRBD1. This CDR3 is built from 14 residues. Trimming took 4 bases from V and 5 from J; bases not matched to a gene: 6. Germline lookup yields CDR1 SGHRS and CDR2 YFSETQ. CDR3 protein: CASSPGTGVHEQYF. The CDR3, as DNA: TGCGCCAGCAGCCCCGGGACAGGGGTCCACGAGCAGTACTTC.

The V gene is TRBV6-5, the J gene TRBJ2-1; 8 bases map to TRBD2. The CDR3 contains 13 residues. V dropped 6 bases and J dropped 9; count of bases not matched to a gene: 7. Germline V CDR1 and CDR2: MNHEY, SVGAGI. The CDR3 DNA sequence: TGTGCCAGCAGGGGGACTAGTGGCGGTGAGCAGTTCTTC. This gives the protein CASRGTSGGEQFF.

This chain uses TRBV29-1 with TRBJ1-4; TRBD1 matches at 11 bases. Germline CDR1 and CDR2: SQVTM and ANQGSEA. CDR3 length: 13 amino acids. V was clipped by 6 bases and J by 4 bases; unmatched bases: 1. The CDR3 nucleotides are TGCAGCGTGGGGACAGGGGGTAATGAAAAACTGTTTTTT. Its translation: CSVGTGGNEKLFF.

This clone was seen just once. The chain recombines TRBV2 with TRBJ2-7; a possible D gene is TRBD2 (6 bases). The CDR3 consists of 13 residues. The germline V gene has CDR1 SNHLY and CDR2 FYNNEI. The ends were cut back, 4 bases at V and 7 bases at J, with 14 bases in the middle. The CDR3 spells CASSVVRGSEQYF. CDR3 DNA sequence: TGTGCCAGCAGTGTAGTGCGGGGTTCGGAGCAGTACTTC.

In its sample, this clone was seen once. The gene calls are TRBV5-1 and TRBJ2-7, with D tentatively TRBD1 (6 bases). This CDR3 is 14 amino acids long. Trimming removed 2 bases at V and 7 bases at J, with 16 bases between. Germline assignment: CDR1 SGHRS and CDR2 YFSETQ. CDR3 sequence (DNA): TGCGCCAGCAGCTTTCAGGGGAGTTTGGGGGAGCAGTACTTC. Its protein is CASSFQGSLGEQYF.

The chain links TRBV19 to TRBJ2-1, with TRBD2 matching over 8 bases. The CDR3 has 17 residues. Germline assignment: CDR1 LNHDA and CDR2 SQIVND (reference sequence). Trimming at V came to 6 bases and at J to 1 base, leaving 11 bases not matched to a gene. For the CDR3, the DNA is TGTGCCAGTAGCCAAGGCCGGGGGGGAGGGTCCTACAATGAGCAGTTCTTC. Translation: CASSQGRGGGSYNEQFF.

The chain uses TRBV21-1 and TRBJ2-2; the table's D call TRBD2 went unverified against the DNA. TRBV21-1 is a pseudogene locus. The CDR3 contains 15 residues. The CDR3 sequence is CASSKRTGGIRELFF. For the CDR3, the DNA is TGTGCCAGCAGCAAACGGACGGGGGGGATCAGGGAGCTGTTTTTT.

J is TRBJ1-1 and V is TRBV3-1 (or the pseudogene TRBV3-2), with D maybe TRBD1 (6 bases). Germline CDR1 is LGHDT and CDR2 is YNNKEL (reference sequence). This CDR3 is built from 16 residues. V was trimmed by 5 bases and J by 5 bases, leaving 21 bases between them. The CDR3 nucleotides are TGTGCCAGCAGCTCTGGAAAGGCAGGGACAAAAACTGAAGCTTTCTTT. This encodes CASSSGKAGTKTEAFF.

This clone was seen only a few times. This chain joins TRBV4-1 and TRBJ2-2; D might be TRBD1 (6 bases). The V end lost 0 bases, the J end lost 5 bases, and 13 bases lay between the germline ends. CDR1 MGHRA and CDR2 YSYEKL come from the germline V gene. The CDR3 totals 16 residues. CDR3 in amino acids: CASSQEGGEGTGELFF. CDR3 nucleotides: TGCGCCAGCAGCCAAGAAGGGGGAGAGGGGACCGGGGAGCTGTTTTTT.

This clone was detected only once. The DNA for the CDR3 is TGTGCCAGCAGCCAAGATAGAGGGTTCGAGCAGTACTTC. As protein: CASSQDRGFEQYF. This chain uses TRBV14 with TRBJ2-7; perhaps TRBD2 as D (5 bases). The ends were cut back, 0 bases at V and 6 bases at J, with 9 bases in the middle. The CDR3 length is 13 residues. Germline CDR1 is SGHDN and CDR2 is FVKESK.

The gene calls are TRBV24-1 and TRBJ2-1; 10 bases agree with TRBD2. CDR3 length: 16 amino acids. The junction had 13 bases not matched to a gene; V was cut back by 5 bases and J by 10 bases. Germline CDR1 reads KGHDR; CDR2 reads SFDVKD. CDR3 nucleotides: TGTGCCACCAGTGTCCCCGAAGCGGGAGGGCGGGAAGAGCAGTTCTTC. Translating gives CATSVPEAGGREEQFF.

CDR3 sequence (DNA): TGTGCCAGCAGTCTAAGACAGGGAAGGTACGAGCAGTACTTC. As protein: CASSLRQGRYEQYF. V and J are TRBV6-5 and TRBJ2-7; 7 bases agree with TRBD1. Germline values: CDR1 MNHEY, CDR2 SVGAGI. The trim removed 5 bases at V and 4 bases at J, leaving 8 bases unmatched. The CDR3 has 14 residues.

This sequence joins TRBV6-5 and TRBJ2-7; 10 positions match TRBD2. Germline CDR1 and CDR2: MNHEY and SVGAGI. The CDR3 extends over 14 amino acids. Trimming took 6 bases from V and 5 from J; bases not matched to a gene: 7. CDR3 sequence (DNA): TGTGCCAGCAGGCCTAGCGGGAGTAGGAACGAGCAGTACTTC. Translating gives CASRPSGSRNEQYF.

The chain combines TRBV3-1 (or the pseudogene TRBV3-2) with TRBJ2-1, with 9 bases aligning to TRBD2. This CDR3 contains 13 residues. After removal of 6 bases from V and 3 bases from J, the junction contained 0 bases not matched to a gene. Germline values: CDR1 LGHDT, CDR2 YNNKEL (reference sequence). This chain's CDR3 is CASRTSGYNEQFF. For the CDR3, the DNA is TGTGCCAGCAGGACTAGCGGCTACAATGAGCAGTTCTTC.

The V gene is TRBV11-2, the J gene TRBJ1-1; weak D call: TRBD1 (6 bases). There are 20 residues in the CDR3. The V and J ends lost 4 bases and 1 base respectively, with 28 bases between them. The germline CDR1 and CDR2 sequences are SGHAT and FQNNGV. For the CDR3, the DNA is TGTGCCAGCAGCTCAGAAGGTGGATGGGGCAGGGGCCGATCGAACACTGAAGCTTTCTTT. Translated: CASSSEGGWGRGRSNTEAFF. Full variable domain (remainder filled in from reference TRBV11-2 and TRBJ1-1): EAGVAQSPRYKIIEKRQSVAFWCNPISGHATLYWYQQILGQGPKLLIQFQNNGVVDDSQLPKDRFSAERLKGVDSTLKIQPAKLEDSAVYLCASSSEGGWGRGRSNTEAFFGQGTRLTVV.

This sequence joins TRBV28 and TRBJ2-1, with TRBD2 identical over 10 bases. The CDR3 contains 16 residues. V lost 5 bases to trimming and J lost 8 bases; unmatched junction nucleotides: 12. Germline V gives CDR1 MDHEN, CDR2 SYDVKM. The CDR3 DNA sequence: TGTGCCAGCAGTCCCCCAGCGGGAGGGCCACTCGATGAGCAGTTCTTC. As protein: CASSPPAGGPLDEQFF.